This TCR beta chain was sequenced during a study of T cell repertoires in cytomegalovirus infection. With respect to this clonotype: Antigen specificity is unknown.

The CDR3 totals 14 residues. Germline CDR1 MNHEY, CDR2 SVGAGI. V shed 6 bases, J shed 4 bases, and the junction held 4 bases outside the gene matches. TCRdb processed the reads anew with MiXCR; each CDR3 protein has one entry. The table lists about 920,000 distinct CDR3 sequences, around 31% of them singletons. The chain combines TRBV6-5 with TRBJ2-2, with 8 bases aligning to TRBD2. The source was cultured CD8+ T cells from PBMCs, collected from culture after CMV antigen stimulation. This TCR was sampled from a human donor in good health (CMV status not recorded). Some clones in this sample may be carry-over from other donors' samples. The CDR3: CASRPGGSTGELFF. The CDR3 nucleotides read TGTGCCAGCAGACCGGGGGGGAGCACCGGGGAGCTGTTTTTT.